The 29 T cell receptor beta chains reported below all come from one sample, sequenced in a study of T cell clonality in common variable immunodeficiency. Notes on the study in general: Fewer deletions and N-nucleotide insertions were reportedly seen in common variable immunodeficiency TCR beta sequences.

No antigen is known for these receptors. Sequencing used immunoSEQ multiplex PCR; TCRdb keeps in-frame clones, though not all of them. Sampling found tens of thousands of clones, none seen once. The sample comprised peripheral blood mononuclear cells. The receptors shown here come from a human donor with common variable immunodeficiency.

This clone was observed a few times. CDR3 residues: CASRPGLAGVYEQYF. Partial CDR3 DNA: TGCGCCAGCAGACCGGGACTAGCGGGGGTATACGAG. The chain joins TRBV5-1 to TRBJ2-7; 14 bases align to TRBD2. The CDR3 end is not reached by the read, which stops 3 residues before it; the germline J gene fills it in. CDR1 is SGHRS, CDR2 YFSETQ, per germline. V lost 5 bases and J lost 4; bases outside the gene matches: 5. The CDR3 extends over 15 amino acids.

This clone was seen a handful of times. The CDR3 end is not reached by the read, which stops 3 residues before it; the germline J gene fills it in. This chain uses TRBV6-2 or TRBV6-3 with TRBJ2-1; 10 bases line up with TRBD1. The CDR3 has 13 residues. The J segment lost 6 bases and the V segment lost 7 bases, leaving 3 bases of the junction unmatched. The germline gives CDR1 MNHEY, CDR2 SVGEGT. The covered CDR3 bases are TGTGCCAGCACCTGGACAGGGGGCAATGAG. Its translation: CASTWTGGNE. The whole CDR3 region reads CASTWTGGNEQFF.

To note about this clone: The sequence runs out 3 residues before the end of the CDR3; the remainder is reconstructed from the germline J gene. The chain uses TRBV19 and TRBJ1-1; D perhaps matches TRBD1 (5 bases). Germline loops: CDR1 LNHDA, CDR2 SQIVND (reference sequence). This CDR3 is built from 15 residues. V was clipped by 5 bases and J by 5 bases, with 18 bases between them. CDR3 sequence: CASSLQQVRGTEAFF. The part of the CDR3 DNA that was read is TGTGCCAGTAGTCTTCAGCAGGTAAGGGGTACTGAA.

CDR3 bases read: TGTGCCTGGCATAGCGGGGGGTCTAGCACAGATACG. This encodes CAWHSGGSSTDT. The CDR3 in full is CAWHSGGSSTDTQYF. The J gene is TRBJ2-3, the V gene TRBV30; 10 bases match TRBD2. The read falls 3 residues short of the CDR3 end, and the missing part is taken from the germline J gene. The ends lost 5 bases at V and 0 bases at J; junction bases unmatched: 5. Looked up from germline, CDR1 is GTSNPN and CDR2 is SVGIG (reference sequence). This CDR3 contains 15 residues.

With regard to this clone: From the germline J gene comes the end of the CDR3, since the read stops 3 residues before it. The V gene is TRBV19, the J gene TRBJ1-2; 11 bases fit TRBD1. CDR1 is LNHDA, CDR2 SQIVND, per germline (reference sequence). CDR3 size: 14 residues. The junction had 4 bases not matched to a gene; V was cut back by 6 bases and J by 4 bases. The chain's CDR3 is CASSSGQGAYGYTF. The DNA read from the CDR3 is TGTGCCAGTAGCTCCGGACAGGGGGCCTATGGC.

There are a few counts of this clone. The sequenced CDR3 bases are TGTGCCAGCATCACTGCTCCTCCAGAGACC. Its protein product is CASITAPPET. The CDR3 in its entirety is CASITAPPETQYF. The chain uses TRBV2 and TRBJ2-5, with D uncertain. Sequencing ends 3 residues short of the CDR3 end; the germline J gene provides the rest. V lost 7 bases to trimming and J lost 4 bases, with 13 bases between them. The germline V gene encodes CDR1 SNHLY and CDR2 FYNNEI. The CDR3 loop spans 13 amino acids. The full variable domain, with the rest looked up from reference TRBV2 and TRBJ2-5, is EPEVTQTPSHQVTQMGQEVILRCVPISNHLYFYWYRQILGQKVEFLVSFYNNEISEKSEIFDDQFSVERPDGSNFTLKIRSTKLEDSAMYFCASITAPPETQYFGPGTRLLVL.

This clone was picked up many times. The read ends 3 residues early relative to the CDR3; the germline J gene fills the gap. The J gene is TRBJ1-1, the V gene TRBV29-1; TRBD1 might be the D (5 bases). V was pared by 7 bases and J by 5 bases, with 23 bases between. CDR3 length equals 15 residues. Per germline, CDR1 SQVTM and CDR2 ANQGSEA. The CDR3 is CSATAGTPGRTEAFF. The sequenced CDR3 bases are TGCAGCGCTACCGCCGGGACTCCCGGACGAACTGAA.

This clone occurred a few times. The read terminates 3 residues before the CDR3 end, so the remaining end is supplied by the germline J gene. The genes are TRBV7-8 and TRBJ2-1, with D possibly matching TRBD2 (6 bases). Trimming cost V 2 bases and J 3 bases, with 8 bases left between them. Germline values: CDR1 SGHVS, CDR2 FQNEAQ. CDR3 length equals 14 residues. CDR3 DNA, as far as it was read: TGTGCCAGCAGCTTATACGGGGGCTACAATGAG. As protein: CASSLYGGYNE. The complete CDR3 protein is CASSLYGGYNEQFF.

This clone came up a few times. The part of the CDR3 DNA that was read is TGTGCCAGTAGCCCCCTGGGGGGGAATCAGCCC. It translates to CASSPLGGNQP. The CDR3 as a whole reads CASSPLGGNQPQHF. V usage is TRBV19 and J usage is TRBJ1-5, with D possibly matching TRBD1 (5 bases). Read sequence stops 3 residues before the CDR3 end, and the germline J gene provides the missing end. V dropped 6 bases and J dropped 4 bases, with 13 bases sitting between them. Looked up from germline, CDR1 is LNHDA and CDR2 is SQIVND (reference sequence). The CDR3 totals 14 residues.

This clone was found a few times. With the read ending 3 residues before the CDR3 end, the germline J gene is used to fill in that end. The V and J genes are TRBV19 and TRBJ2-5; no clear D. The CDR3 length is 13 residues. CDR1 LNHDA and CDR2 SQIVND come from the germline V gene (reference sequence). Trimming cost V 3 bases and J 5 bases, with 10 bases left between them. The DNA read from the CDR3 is TGTGCCAGTAGTATTGGTCAGGAGGAGACC. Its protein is CASSIGQEET. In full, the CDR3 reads CASSIGQEETQYF.

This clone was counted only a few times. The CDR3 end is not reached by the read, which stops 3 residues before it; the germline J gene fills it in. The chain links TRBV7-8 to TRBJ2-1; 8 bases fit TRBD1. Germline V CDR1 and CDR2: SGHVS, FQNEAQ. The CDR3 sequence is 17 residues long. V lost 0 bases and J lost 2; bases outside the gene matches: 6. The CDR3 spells CASSLAVDRAAYNEQFF. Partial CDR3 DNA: TGTGCCAGCAGCTTAGCCGTGGACAGGGCGGCCTACAATGAG.

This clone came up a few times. The DNA read from the CDR3 is TGCGCCAGCAGCTTGGGATCCGGGACAGAAAAGTATGGC. Its protein product is CASSLGSGTEKYG. The entire CDR3 is CASSLGSGTEKYGYTF. The chain recombines TRBV5-1 with TRBJ1-2, with 7 bases that match TRBD1. With the read ending 3 residues before the CDR3 end, the germline J gene is used to fill in that end. The CDR3 has 16 amino acids. V shed 0 bases, J shed 5 bases, and the junction held 10 bases outside the gene matches. Germline CDR1 is SGHRS and CDR2 is YFSETQ.

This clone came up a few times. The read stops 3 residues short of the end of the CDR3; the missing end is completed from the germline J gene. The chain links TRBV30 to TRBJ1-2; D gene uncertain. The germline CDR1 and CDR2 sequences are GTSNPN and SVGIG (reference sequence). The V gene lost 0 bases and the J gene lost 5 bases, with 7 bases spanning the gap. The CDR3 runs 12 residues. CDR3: CAWSVTVYGYTF. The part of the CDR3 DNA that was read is TGTGCCTGGAGTGTAACAGTTTATGGC.

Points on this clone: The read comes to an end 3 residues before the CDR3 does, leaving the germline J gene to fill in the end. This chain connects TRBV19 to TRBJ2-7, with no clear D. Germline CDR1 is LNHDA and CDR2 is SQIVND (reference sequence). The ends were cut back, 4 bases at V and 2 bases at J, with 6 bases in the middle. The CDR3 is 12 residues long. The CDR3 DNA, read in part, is TGTGCCAGTAGTAGTCAGACCTACGAG. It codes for CASSSQTYE. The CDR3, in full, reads CASSSQTYEQYF.

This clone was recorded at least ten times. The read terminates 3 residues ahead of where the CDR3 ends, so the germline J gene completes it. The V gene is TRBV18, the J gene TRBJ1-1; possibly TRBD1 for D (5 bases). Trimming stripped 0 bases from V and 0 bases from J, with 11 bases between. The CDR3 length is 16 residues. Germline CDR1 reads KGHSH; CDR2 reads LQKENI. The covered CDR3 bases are TGTGCCAGCTCACCACCAGGAGGGGCCCTGAACACTGAA. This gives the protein CASSPPGGALNTE. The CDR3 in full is CASSPPGGALNTEAFF. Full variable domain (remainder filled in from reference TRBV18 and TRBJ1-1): NAGVMQNPRHLVRRRGQEARLRCSPMKGHSHVYWYRQLPEEGLKFMVYLQKENIIDESGMPKERFSAEFPKEGPSILRIQQVVRGDSAAYFCASSPPGGALNTEAFFGQGTRLTVV.

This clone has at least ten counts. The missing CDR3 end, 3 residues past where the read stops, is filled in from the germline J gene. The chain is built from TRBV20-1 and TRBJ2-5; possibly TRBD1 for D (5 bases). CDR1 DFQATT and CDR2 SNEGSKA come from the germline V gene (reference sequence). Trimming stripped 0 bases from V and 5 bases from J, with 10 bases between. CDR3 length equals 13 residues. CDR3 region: CSAREGVRETQYF. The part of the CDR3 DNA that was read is TGCAGTGCTAGAGAAGGGGTAAGGGAGACC.

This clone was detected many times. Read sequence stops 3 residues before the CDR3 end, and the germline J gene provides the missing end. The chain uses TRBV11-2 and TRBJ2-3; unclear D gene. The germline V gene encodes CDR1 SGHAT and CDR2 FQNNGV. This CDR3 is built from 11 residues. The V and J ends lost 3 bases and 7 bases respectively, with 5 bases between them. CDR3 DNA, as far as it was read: TGTGCCAGCAGCTTTACTCATACG. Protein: CASSFTHT. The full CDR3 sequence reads CASSFTHTQYF. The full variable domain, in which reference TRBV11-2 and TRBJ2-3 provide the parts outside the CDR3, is EAGVAQSPRYKIIEKRQSVAFWCNPISGHATLYWYQQILGQGPKLLIQFQNNGVVDDSQLPKDRFSAERLKGVDSTLKIQPAKLEDSAVYLCASSFTHTQYFGPGTRLTVL.

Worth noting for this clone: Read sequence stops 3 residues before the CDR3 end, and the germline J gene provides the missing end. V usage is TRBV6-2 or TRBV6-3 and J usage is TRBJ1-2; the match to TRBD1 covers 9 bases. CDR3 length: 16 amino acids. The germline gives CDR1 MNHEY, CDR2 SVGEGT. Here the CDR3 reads CASRPPGTGSSWGYTF. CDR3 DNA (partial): TGTGCCAGCAGACCCCCCGGGACAGGGTCTTCCTGGGGC.

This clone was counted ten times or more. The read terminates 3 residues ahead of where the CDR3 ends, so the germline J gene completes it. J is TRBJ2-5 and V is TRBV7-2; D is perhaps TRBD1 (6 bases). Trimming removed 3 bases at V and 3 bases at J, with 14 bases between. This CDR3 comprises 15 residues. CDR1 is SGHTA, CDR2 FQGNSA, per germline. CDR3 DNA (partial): TGTGCCAGCAGCTTGGACACAGGGTTGGAAGAGACC. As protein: CASSLDTGLEET. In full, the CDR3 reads CASSLDTGLEETQYF.

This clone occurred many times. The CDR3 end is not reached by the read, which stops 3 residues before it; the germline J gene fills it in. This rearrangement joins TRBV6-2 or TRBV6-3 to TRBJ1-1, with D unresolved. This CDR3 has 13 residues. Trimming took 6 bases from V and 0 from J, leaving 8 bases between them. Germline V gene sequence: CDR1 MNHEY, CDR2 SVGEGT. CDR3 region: CASRLSLNTEAFF. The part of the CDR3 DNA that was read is TGTGCCAGCAGGCTCAGTTTGAACACTGAA.

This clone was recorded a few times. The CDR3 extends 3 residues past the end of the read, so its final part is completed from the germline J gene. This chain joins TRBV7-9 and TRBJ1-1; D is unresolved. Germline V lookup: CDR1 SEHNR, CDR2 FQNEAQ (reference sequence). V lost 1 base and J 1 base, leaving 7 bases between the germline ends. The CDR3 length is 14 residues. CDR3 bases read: TGTGCCAGCAGCTTAGAGGCAGGGAACACTGAA. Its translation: CASSLEAGNTE. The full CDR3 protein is CASSLEAGNTEAFF.

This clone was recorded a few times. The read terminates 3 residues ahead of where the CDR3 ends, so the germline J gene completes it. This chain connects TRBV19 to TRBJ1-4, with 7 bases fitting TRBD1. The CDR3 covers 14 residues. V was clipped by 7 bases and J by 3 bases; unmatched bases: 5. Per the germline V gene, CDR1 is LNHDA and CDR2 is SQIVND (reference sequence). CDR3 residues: CASTSGTANEKLFF. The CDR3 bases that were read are TGTGCCAGTACCTCCGGGACAGCTAATGAAAAA.

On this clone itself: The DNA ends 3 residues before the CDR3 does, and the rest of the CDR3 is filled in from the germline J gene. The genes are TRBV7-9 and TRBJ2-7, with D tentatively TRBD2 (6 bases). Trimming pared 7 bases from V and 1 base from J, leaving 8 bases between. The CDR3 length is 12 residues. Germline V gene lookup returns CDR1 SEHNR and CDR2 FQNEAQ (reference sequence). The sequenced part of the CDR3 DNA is TGTGCCAGCAACGGAGGGTCCTACGAG. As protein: CASNGGSYE. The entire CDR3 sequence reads CASNGGSYEQYF.

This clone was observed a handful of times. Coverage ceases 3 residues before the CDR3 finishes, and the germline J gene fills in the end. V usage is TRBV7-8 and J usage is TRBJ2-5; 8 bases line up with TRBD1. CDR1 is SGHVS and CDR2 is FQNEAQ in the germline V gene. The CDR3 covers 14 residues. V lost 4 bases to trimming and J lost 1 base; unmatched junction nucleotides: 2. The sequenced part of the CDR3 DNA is TGTGCCAGCAGCTCGGGACAGGTCCAAGAGACC. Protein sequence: CASSSGQVQET. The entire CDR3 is CASSSGQVQETQYF.

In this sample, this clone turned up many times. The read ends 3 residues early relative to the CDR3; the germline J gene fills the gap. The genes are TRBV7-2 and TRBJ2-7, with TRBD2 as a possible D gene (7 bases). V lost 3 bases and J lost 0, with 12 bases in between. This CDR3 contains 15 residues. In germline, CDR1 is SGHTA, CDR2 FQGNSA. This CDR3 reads CASSLGGATSYEQYF. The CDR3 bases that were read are TGTGCCAGCAGCTTGGGGGGGGCCACCTCCTACGAG. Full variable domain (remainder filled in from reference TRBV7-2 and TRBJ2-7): GAGVSQSPSNKVTEKGKDVELRCDPISGHTALYWYRQSLGQGLEFLIYFQGNSAPDKSGLPSDRFSAERTGGSVSTLTIQRTQQEDSAVYLCASSLGGATSYEQYFGPGTRLTVT.

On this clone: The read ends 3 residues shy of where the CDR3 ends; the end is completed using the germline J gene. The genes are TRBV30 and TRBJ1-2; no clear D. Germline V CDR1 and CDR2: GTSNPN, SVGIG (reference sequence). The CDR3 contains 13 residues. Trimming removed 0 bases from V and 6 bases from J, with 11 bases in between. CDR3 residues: CAWSVIRSNGYTF. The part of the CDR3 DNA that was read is TGTGCCTGGAGTGTAATCCGGTCGAATGGC.

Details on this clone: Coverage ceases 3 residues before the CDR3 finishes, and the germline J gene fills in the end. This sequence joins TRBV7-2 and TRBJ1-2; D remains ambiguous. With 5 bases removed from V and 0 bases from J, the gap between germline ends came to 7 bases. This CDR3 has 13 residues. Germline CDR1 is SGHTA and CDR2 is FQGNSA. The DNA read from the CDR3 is TGTGCCAGCAGCGCGACAACTAACTATGGC. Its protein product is CASSATTNYG. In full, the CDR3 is CASSATTNYGYTF.

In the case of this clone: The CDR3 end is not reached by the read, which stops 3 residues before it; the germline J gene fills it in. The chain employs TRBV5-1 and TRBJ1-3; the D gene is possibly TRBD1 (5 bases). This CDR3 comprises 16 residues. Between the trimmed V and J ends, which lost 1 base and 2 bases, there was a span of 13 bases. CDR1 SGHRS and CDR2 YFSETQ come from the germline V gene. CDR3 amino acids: CASSLTPTVPGNTIYF. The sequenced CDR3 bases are TGCGCCAGCAGCTTGACCCCGACAGTACCTGGAAACACC. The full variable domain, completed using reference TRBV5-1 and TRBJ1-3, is KAGVTQTPRYLIKTRGQQVTLSCSPISGHRSVSWYQQTPGQGLQFLFEYFSETQRNKGNFPGRFSGRQFSNSRSEMNVSTLELGDSALYLCASSLTPTVPGNTIYFGEGSWLTVV.

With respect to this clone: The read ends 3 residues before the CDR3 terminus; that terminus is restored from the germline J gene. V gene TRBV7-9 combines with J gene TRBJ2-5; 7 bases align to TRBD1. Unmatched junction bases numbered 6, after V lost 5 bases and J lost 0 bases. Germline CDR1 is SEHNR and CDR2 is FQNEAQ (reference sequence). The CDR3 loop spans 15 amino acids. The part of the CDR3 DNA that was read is TGTGCCAGCAGCGGGGACAGAAAGTACCAAGAGACC. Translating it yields CASSGDRKYQET. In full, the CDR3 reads CASSGDRKYQETQYF.